The T cell receptor beta chain under discussion was sequenced for a study of cytomegalovirus exposure and HLA in healthy donors. Repertoires were generated with immunoSEQ multiplex PCR, while TCRdb's copy carries only in-frame clones and drops some. The sample consists of more than 85,000 clones, approximately 89% of them appearing once. V shed 0 bases and J shed 9 bases, with 9 bases lying between them. The CDR3 is 13 residues long. In germline, CDR1 is MGHRA, CDR2 YSYEKL. This chain links TRBV4-1 with TRBJ2-1; a possible D gene is TRBD2 (6 bases). This clonotype originated in a woman aged 18-30 years in good health and CMV-seronegative. The sample taken for sequencing was PBMCs. The chain's CDR3 is CASSQDRGFEQFF. The DNA of the CDR3 is TGCGCCAGCAGCCAAGACCGGGGGTTTGAGCAGTTCTTC.